Listed below are T cell receptor beta chains from one sample, sequenced in a study of control samples from healthy donors and cancer patients. Measured with immunoSEQ multiplex PCR; TCRdb has only the in-frame clones, and not every one. The repertoire holds about 95,000 clones, around 90% seen once, with around 15% in the top ten. The sequenced material came from blood. The receptor set was obtained from a woman aged 70-85 years in good health. CDR3s include the opening cysteine and the closing phenylalanine or tryptophan. D genes are given only for firm matches. A row's size may be missing; if present it is once, few, many or a size class.

J,V,size,D,DNA,CDR3
TRBJ1-6,TRBV9,NA,NA,TGTGCCAGCAGCGCGACGGGGCGGGTTGGGAAATCACCCCTCCACTTT,CASSATGRVGKSPLHF
TRBJ1-6,TRBV6-2/TRBV6-3,NA,NA,TGTGCCAGCAGTTACTCGGTACCTTCACCCCTCCACTTT,CASSYSVPSPLHF
TRBJ2-1,TRBV5-8,NA,TRBD2,TGTGCCAGCAGCTTGGATTCTAGCGGCAACTACAATGAGCAGTTCTTC,CASSLDSSGNYNEQFF
TRBJ2-3,TRBV5-1,NA,TRBD2,TGCGCCAGCAGCGCGGGACTAGCGGGGGGCACAGATACGCAGTATTTT,CASSAGLAGGTDTQYF
TRBJ2-7,TRBV3-1/TRBV3-2,NA,TRBD2,TGTGCCAGCAGCCAAGAGGAGGGACTAGCGGGGGGGCAAGAAGAGCAGTACTTC,CASSQEEGLAGGQEEQYF
TRBJ2-7,TRBV11-2,NA,NA,TGTGCCAGCAGCTTAGACGGGGACTACGAGCAGTACTTC,CASSLDGDYEQYF
TRBJ2-4,TRBV6-7,NA,NA,TGTGCCAGCAGTTACTTTGGGACCATCGTCTTAGCCAAAAACATTCAGTACTTC,CASSYFGTIVLAKNIQYF
TRBJ1-5,TRBV19,once,NA,TGTGCCAGTAGTTTAGACCGGGACGGACGCCATCAGCCCCAGCATTTT,CASSLDRDGRHQPQHF
TRBJ1-1,TRBV3-1/TRBV3-2,NA,NA,TGTGCCAGCAGCTTCTTCGGGACTGAAGCTTTCTTT,CASSFFGTEAFF
TRBJ2-1,TRBV27,NA,TRBD2,TGTGCCAGCAGCCAAAGGGCGGGAGGGCCTAGGAATGAGCAGTTCTTC,CASSQRAGGPRNEQFF
TRBJ1-1,TRBV29-1,NA,NA,TGCAGCGTTGTCCGCTGGGGGACTGAAGCTTTCTTT,CSVVRWGTEAFF
TRBJ1-2,TRBV15,NA,NA,TGTGCCACCAGCAGAGATAGAACCTATGGCTACACCTTC,CATSRDRTYGYTF
TRBJ1-2,TRBV6-5,few,NA,TGTGCCAGCAGTTCTATAGGGTATGGCTACACCTTC,CASSSIGYGYTF
TRBJ1-1,TRBV29-1,NA,TRBD1,TGCAGCGTAAAACCGGGACAGTGGTACACTGAAGCTTTCTTT,CSVKPGQWYTEAFF
TRBJ1-4,TRBV6-1,NA,NA,TGTGCCAGCAGTGATTCCACAAGGGGCGAAAAACTGTTTTTT,CASSDSTRGEKLFF
TRBJ1-5,TRBV2,NA,NA,TGTGCCAGCAGTCAACAGGGCGTCAATCAGCCCCAGCATTTT,CASSQQGVNQPQHF
TRBJ2-1,TRBV5-5,NA,NA,TGTGCCAGCAGCCCTGGGGTAGCGGAGCGGGAGCAGTTCTTC,CASSPGVAEREQFF
TRBJ1-3,TRBV3-1/TRBV3-2,NA,NA,TGTGCCAGCAGCCACGGCAGGGCTAACACCATATATTTT,CASSHGRANTIYF